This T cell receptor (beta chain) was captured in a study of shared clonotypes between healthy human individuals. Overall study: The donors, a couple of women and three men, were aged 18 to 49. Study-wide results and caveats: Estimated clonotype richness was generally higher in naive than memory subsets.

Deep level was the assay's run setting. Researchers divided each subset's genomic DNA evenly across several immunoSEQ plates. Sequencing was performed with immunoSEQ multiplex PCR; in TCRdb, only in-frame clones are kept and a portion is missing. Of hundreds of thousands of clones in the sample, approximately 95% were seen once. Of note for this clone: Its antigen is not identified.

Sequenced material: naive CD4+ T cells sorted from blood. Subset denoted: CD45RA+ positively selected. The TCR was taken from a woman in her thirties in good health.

The CDR3, as DNA: TGTGCCAGTAGACCCGTCTCCAGCACCGGGGAGCTGTTTTTT. Translated, it gives CASRPVSSTGELFF. The gene calls are TRBV19 and TRBJ2-2; D is unresolved. Deletions cut 6 bases from V and 4 bases from J, with 12 bases between. Looked up from germline, CDR1 is LNHDA and CDR2 is SQIVND (reference sequence). This CDR3 contains 14 residues.